The 11 T cell receptor beta chains below come from one sample, sequenced in a study of shared clonotypes between healthy human individuals. The protocol was immunoSEQ multiplex PCR, while the TCRdb copy is restricted to in-frame clones and leaves out a portion. The sample lists around 530,000 clones; about 80% were seen once. The source material was PBMCs. The receptors shown here come from a woman in her 40s in good health. Some clones in this sample may be carry-over from other donors' samples.

This chain links TRBV5-8 with TRBJ1-4; D perhaps matches TRBD1 (6 bases). The germline V gene encodes CDR1 SGHTS and CDR2 YDEGEE. CDR3 size: 16 residues. V lost 4 bases and J 8 bases, leaving 21 bases between the germline ends. The CDR3 region is CASSPLGGGEREKLFF. DNA for the CDR3: TGTGCCAGCAGCCCCCTGGGGGGCGGCGAAAGAGAAAAACTGTTTTTT.

The CDR3 reads CASSGGLAGASTFYEQYF. The CDR3 coding sequence is TGCGCCAGCAGCGGGGGACTAGCGGGAGCCTCCACCTTCTACGAGCAGTACTTC. This rearrangement joins TRBV5-1 to TRBJ2-7, with TRBD2 matching 14 bases. This CDR3 has 18 residues. CDR1 and CDR2 from the germline V gene are SGHRS and YFSETQ. J gave up 3 bases and V 4 bases, and 12 bases lay outside the gene matches.

The rearrangement joins TRBV19 to TRBJ2-1, with a tentative D call TRBD2 (6 bases). Germline CDR1 and CDR2: LNHDA and SQIVND (reference sequence). The CDR3 is made up of 11 amino acids. Trimming took 7 bases from V and 9 from J, leaving 10 bases between them. The CDR3 sequence: CASTMRGEQFF. The CDR3 DNA reads as TGTGCCAGTACCATGCGGGGTGAGCAGTTCTTC.

The rearrangement links TRBV5-1 to TRBJ2-1, with D possibly matching TRBD2 (5 bases). The germline V and J ends were trimmed by 0 bases and 4 bases, with 11 bases remaining between them. This CDR3 has 15 amino acids. CDR1 and CDR2 from the germline V gene are SGHRS and YFSETQ. The CDR3, as DNA: TGCGCCAGCAGCTTGGCGGGGAAGAGGTACAATGAGCAGTTCTTC. Translating gives CASSLAGKRYNEQFF. Filled out from reference TRBV5-1 and TRBJ2-1, the complete variable domain reads KAGVTQTPRYLIKTRGQQVTLSCSPISGHRSVSWYQQTPGQGLQFLFEYFSETQRNKGNFPGRFSGRQFSNSRSEMNVSTLELGDSALYLCASSLAGKRYNEQFFGPGTRLTVL.

The chain links TRBV10-3 to TRBJ1-4; D may be TRBD1 (6 bases). V lost 3 bases, J lost 6 bases, and 17 bases lay in between. The CDR3 is 16 amino acids. Germline V gives CDR1 ENHRY, CDR2 SYGVKD. The CDR3 spells CAISDPGTPGDEKLFF. CDR3 DNA sequence: TGTGCCATCAGTGATCCCGGGACTCCAGGGGATGAAAAACTGTTTTTT.

The chain carries TRBV6-6 and TRBJ1-1; the D is unclear. The CDR3 consists of 15 residues. Trimming removed 0 bases at V and 1 base at J, with 9 bases between. CDR1 is MNHNY and CDR2 is SVGAGI in the germline V gene (reference sequence). The CDR3 DNA follows: TGTGCCAGCAGTTACTCGGAGACACCGAACACTGAAGCTTTCTTT. It encodes CASSYSETPNTEAFF.

This clone has more than one count but fewer than ten. The rearrangement joins TRBV5-1 to TRBJ2-2; D is uncertain. The germline V gene encodes CDR1 SGHRS and CDR2 YFSETQ. Between the trimmed V and J ends, which lost 5 bases and 5 bases, there was a span of 7 bases. The CDR3 consists of 12 residues. The CDR3 DNA reads as TGCGCCAGCAGTCTGATAACCGGGGAGCTGTTTTTT. As protein: CASSLITGELFF.

This chain links TRBV21-1 with TRBJ2-1; the table names TRBD2, a call not compared with the DNA. TRBV21-1 is listed as a pseudogene. This CDR3 spans 17 amino acids. The CDR3 spells CASSKFPRTSGDNEQFF. The CDR3 coding sequence is TGTGCCAGCAGCAAATTCCCCCGGACTAGCGGGGACAATGAGCAGTTCTTC.

CDR3 DNA: TGTGCCAGCAGTGGGACAGGGGGACGACCGACCTACGAGCAGTACTTC. Translation gives CASSGTGGRPTYEQYF. This sequence joins TRBV6-1 and TRBJ2-7; 10 bases fit TRBD1. Germline V lookup: CDR1 MNHNS, CDR2 SASEGT. The V segment lost 4 bases and the J segment 2 bases; nucleotides outside the gene matches: 8. This CDR3 contains 16 residues.

As concerns this clone: A much larger clonotype is one base distant, so this may be a read error. The chain joins TRBV5-1 to TRBJ2-7; TRBD2 is a possible D gene (6 bases). The CDR3 is 14 residues long. The V gene lost 5 bases and the J gene lost 9 bases, with 21 bases spanning the gap. CDR1 and CDR2 (germline): SGHRS, YFSETQ. The CDR3 region has the DNA TGCGCCAGCAGTTTGCCGGGACTTTCGCGGGGGCAGTACTTC. As protein: CASSLPGLSRGQYF.

The chain is built from TRBV28 and TRBJ2-7; unclear D gene. There are 13 residues in the CDR3. Trimming took off 7 bases at V and 4 bases at J, with 14 bases between the two ends. Per germline, CDR1 MDHEN and CDR2 SYDVKM. CDR3 bases: TGTGCCAGCACCACCGGCGAGACGTACGAGCAGTACTTC. Translating gives CASTTGETYEQYF.